These 5 T cell receptor beta chains originate from one sample sequenced in a study of blood T cell repertoires in COVID-19. Sequencing used immunoSEQ multiplex PCR; TCRdb keeps in-frame clones, though not all of them. The sample carries 250,000 to 300,000 clones, 80% to 95% recorded once. Material for sequencing was PBMCs or T cells enriched from blood (not recorded which). These receptors were collected from a woman aged 30 to 39 who had recovered from COVID-19.

The chain combines TRBV6-9 with TRBJ1-1; TRBD1 agrees at 7 bases. The CDR3 runs 16 residues. Germline trimming cut 9 bases from V and 0 bases from J; bases unmatched to any gene: 13. Germline V lookup: CDR1 MNHGY, CDR2 SVAAGI. The CDR3 region has the DNA TGTGCCAGTTACTTGGGACAGCCCAAATTGAACACTGAAGCTTTCTTT. Amino acid sequence: CASYLGQPKLNTEAFF.

The V and J genes are TRBV18 and TRBJ1-2, with 8 bases aligning to TRBD1. Trimming took 3 bases from V and 1 from J; bases not matched to a gene: 7. Germline V gene sequence: CDR1 KGHSH, CDR2 LQKENI. The CDR3 extends over 16 amino acids. CDR3 sequence reads: CASSPRTGSNNYGYTF. In DNA form, the CDR3 reads TGTGCCAGCTCACCGCGGACAGGGTCTAATAACTATGGCTACACCTTC.

The gene calls are TRBV10-2 and TRBJ2-7, with D possibly TRBD1 on 6 matching bases. In germline, CDR1 is WSHSY, CDR2 SAAADI. V shed 3 bases and J shed 9 bases, with 12 bases lying between them. The CDR3 length is 12 residues. The CDR3 spells CASSEGGKWQYF. CDR3 coding DNA: TGCGCCAGCAGTGAAGGGGGTAAATGGCAGTACTTC.

The gene calls are TRBV7-2 and TRBJ1-4; D gene ambiguous. Germline V CDR1 and CDR2: SGHTA, FQGNSA. V was cut by 4 bases and J by 8 bases, with 17 bases left in between. The CDR3 spans 15 residues. As DNA, the CDR3 is TGTGCCAGCAGCTCAAACCCGACACTGACGGAAAAACTGTTTTTT. This gives the protein CASSSNPTLTEKLFF.

The genes are TRBV6-5 and TRBJ2-7; D is perhaps TRBD2 (7 bases). The V end lost 1 base, the J end lost 3 bases, and 10 bases lay between the germline ends. In germline, CDR1 is MNHEY, CDR2 SVGAGI. This CDR3 comprises 14 residues. As DNA, the CDR3 is TGTGCCAGCAGTTACTTAAGGGGGGGCTACGAGCAGTACTTC. This encodes CASSYLRGGYEQYF.